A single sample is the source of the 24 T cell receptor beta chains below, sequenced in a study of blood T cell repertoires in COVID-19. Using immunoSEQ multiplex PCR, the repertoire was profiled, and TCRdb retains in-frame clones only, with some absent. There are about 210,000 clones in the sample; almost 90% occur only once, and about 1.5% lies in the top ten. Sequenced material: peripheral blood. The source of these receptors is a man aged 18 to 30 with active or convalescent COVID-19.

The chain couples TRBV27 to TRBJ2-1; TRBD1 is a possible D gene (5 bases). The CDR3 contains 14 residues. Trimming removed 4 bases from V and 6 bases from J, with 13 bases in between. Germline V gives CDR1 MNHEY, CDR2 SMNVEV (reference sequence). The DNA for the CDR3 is TGTGCCAGCAGTTCCCAGGGTTCCCTCAATGAGCAGTTCTTC. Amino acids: CASSSQGSLNEQFF.

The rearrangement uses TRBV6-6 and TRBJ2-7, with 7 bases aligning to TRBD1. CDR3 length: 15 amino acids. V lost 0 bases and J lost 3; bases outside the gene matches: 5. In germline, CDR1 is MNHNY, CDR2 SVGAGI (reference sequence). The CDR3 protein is CASSYSTGSSYEQYF. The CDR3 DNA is TGTGCCAGCAGTTACTCGACAGGGTCGAGCTACGAGCAGTACTTC.

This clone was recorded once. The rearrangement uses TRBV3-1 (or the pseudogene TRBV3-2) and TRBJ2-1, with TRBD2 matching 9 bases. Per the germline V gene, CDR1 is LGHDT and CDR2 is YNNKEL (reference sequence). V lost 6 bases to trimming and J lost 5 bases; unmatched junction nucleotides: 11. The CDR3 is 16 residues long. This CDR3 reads CASSGNPSGTHNEQFF. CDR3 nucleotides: TGTGCCAGCAGTGGGAACCCTAGCGGGACTCACAATGAGCAGTTCTTC.

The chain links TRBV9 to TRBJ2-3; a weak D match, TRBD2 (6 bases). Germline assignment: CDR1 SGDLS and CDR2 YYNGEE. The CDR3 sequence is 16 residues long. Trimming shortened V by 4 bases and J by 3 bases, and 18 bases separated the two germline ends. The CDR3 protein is CASSTEHLGGTDTQYF. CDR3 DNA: TGTGCCAGCAGCACGGAACATTTGGGGGGTACAGATACGCAGTATTTT. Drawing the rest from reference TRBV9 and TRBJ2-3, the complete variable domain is DSGVTQTPKHLITATGQRVTLRCSPRSGDLSVYWYQQSLDQGLQFLIQYYNGEERAKGNILERFSAQQFPDLHSELNLSSLELGDSALYFCASSTEHLGGTDTQYFGPGTRLTVL.

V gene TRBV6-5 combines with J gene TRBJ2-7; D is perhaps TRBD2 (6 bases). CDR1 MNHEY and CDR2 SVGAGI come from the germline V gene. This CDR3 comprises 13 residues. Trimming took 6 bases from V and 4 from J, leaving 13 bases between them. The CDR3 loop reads CASSQGLIYEQYF. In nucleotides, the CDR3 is TGTGCCAGCAGCCAGGGACTGATATACGAGCAGTACTTC.

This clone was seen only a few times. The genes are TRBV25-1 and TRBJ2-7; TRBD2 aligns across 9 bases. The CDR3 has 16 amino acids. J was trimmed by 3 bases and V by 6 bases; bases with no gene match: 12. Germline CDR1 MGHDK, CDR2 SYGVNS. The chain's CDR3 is CASSEPGLASRYEQYF. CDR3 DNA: TGTGCCAGCAGCGAGCCGGGACTAGCTTCGCGCTACGAGCAGTACTTC.

The chain's CDR3 is CASSPRAARGPDSPLHF. CDR3 sequence (DNA): TGTGCCAGCAGCCCTAGGGCAGCTAGGGGGCCGGATTCACCCCTCCACTTT. The chain couples TRBV14 to TRBJ1-6, with TRBD1 identical over 7 bases. The CDR3 covers 17 residues. With V trimmed by 4 bases and J by 8 bases, 14 bases remained unmatched. Germline V gene data show CDR1 as SGHDN and CDR2 as FVKESK.

CDR3 in amino acids: CASSYTEWNTEAFF. CDR3 DNA: TGTGCCAGCAGTTACACAGAATGGAACACTGAAGCTTTCTTT. This rearrangement joins TRBV6-5 to TRBJ1-1; D is uncertain. The CDR3 is 14 residues long. CDR1 MNHEY and CDR2 SVGAGI come from the germline V gene. V gave up 2 bases and J gave up 1 base, with 8 bases separating them.

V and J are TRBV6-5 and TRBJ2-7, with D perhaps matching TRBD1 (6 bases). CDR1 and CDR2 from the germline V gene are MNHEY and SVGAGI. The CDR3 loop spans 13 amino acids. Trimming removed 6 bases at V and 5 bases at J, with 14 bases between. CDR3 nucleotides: TGTGCCAGCAGACGCCAGGGGTTCCACGAGCAGTACTTC. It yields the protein CASRRQGFHEQYF.

The CDR3 DNA follows: TGTGCCAGCAGCGGACCCGCAGGGGGCTACGAGCAGTACTTC. It translates to CASSGPAGGYEQYF. The V and J genes are TRBV3-1 (or the pseudogene TRBV3-2) and TRBJ2-7, with 7 bases that match TRBD1. The CDR3 totals 14 residues. The ends lost 5 bases at V and 3 bases at J; junction bases unmatched: 7. Germline-derived CDR1 and CDR2 are LGHDT and YNNKEL (reference sequence).

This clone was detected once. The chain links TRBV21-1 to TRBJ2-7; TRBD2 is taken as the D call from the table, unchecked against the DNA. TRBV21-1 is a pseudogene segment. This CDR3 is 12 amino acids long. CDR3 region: CASSMPGGEQYF. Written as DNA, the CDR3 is TGTGCCAGCAGCATGCCCGGGGGGGAGCAGTACTTC.

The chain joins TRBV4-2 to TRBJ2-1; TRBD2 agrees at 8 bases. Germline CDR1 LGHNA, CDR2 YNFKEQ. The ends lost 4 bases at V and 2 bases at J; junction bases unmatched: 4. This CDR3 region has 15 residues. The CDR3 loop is CASSPPGLAYNEQFF. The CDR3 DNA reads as TGTGCCAGCAGCCCCCCGGGACTAGCCTACAATGAGCAGTTCTTC.

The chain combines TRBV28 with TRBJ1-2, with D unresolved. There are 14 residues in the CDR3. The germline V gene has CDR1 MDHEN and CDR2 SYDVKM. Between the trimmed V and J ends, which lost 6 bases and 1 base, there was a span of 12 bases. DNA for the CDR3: TGTGCCAGCAGCACACTAGGGATTAACTATGGCTACACCTTC. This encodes CASSTLGINYGYTF.

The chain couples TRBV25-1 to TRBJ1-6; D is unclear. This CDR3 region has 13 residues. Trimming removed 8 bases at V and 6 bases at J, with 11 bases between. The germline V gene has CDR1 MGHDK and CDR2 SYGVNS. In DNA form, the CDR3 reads TGTGCCAGCGAAGACTTAGCTAATTCACCCCTCCACTTT. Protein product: CASEDLANSPLHF.

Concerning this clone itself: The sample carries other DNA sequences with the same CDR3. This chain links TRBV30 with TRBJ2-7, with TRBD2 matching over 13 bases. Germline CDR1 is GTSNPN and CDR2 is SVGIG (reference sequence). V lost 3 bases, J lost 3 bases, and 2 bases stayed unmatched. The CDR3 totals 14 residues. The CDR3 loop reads CAWRRLAGGYEQYF. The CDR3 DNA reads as TGTGCCTGGAGACGACTAGCGGGAGGCTACGAGCAGTACTTC. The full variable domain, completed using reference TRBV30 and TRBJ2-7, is SQTIHQWPATLVQPVGSPLSLECTVEGTSNPNLYWYRQAAGRGLQLLFYSVGIGQISSEVPQNLSASRPQDRQFILSSKKLLLSDSGFYLCAWRRLAGGYEQYFGPGTRLTVT.

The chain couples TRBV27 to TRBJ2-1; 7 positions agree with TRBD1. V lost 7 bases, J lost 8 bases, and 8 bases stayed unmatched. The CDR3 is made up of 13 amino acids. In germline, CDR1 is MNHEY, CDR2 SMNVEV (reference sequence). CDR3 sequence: CASTGGGGHEQFF. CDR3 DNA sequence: TGTGCCAGCACAGGGGGTGGTGGGCATGAGCAGTTCTTC.

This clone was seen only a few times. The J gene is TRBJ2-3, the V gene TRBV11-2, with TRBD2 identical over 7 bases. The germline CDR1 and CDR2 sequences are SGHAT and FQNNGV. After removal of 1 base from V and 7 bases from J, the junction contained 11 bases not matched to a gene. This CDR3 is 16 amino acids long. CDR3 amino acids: CASSLAGTNNRNTQYF. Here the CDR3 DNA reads TGTGCCAGCAGCTTAGCCGGGACTAATAATAGGAATACGCAGTATTTT.

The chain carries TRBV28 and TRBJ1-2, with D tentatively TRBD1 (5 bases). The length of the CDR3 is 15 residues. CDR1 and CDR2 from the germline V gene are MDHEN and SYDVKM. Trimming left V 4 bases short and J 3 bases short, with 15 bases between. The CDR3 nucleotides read TGTGCCAGCAGTTCGAAAGATCCGACAGACTATGGCTACACCTTC. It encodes CASSSKDPTDYGYTF.

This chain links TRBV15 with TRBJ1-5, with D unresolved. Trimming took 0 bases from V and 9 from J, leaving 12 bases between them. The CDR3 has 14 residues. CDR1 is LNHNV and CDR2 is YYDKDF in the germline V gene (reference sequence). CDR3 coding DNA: TGTGCCACCAGCAGAGATTTAGCACGAGGGCCCCAGCATTTT. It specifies CATSRDLARGPQHF. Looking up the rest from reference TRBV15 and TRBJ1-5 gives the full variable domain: DAMVIQNPRYQVTQFGKPVTLSCSQTLNHNVMYWYQQKSSQAPKLLFHYYDKDFNNEADTPDNFQSRRPNTSFCFLDIRSPGLGDTAMYLCATSRDLARGPQHFGDGTRLSIL.

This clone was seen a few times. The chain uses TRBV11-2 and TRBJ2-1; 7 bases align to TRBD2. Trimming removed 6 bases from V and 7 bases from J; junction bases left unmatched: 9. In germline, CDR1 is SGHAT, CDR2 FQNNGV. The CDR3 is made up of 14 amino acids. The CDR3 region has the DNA TGTGCCAGCAGGACGACGGCGGGGGAGAATGAGCAGTTCTTC. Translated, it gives CASRTTAGENEQFF.

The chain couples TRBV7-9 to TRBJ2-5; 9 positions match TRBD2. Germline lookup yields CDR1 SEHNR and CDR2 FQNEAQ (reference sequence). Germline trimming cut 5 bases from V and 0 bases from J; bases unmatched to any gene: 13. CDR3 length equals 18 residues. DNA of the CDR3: TGTGCCAGCAGCGCGAATCCGGGACTAGCACCCTACCAAGAGACCCAGTACTTC. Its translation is CASSANPGLAPYQETQYF.

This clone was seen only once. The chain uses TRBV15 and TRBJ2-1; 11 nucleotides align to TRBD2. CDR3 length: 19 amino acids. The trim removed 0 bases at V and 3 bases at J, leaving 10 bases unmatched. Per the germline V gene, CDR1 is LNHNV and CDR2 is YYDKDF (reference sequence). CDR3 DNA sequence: TGTGCCACCAGCAGAGATCTCAGTCCGGGACTAGCGGACTACAATGAGCAGTTCTTC. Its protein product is CATSRDLSPGLADYNEQFF.

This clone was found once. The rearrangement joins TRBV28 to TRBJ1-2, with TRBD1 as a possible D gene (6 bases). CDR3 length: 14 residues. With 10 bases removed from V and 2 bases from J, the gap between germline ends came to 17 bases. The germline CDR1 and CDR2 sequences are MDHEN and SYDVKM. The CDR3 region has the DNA TGTGCCACCCTGAGGGGGGGTAGCAACTATGGCTACACCTTC. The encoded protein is CATLRGGSNYGYTF.

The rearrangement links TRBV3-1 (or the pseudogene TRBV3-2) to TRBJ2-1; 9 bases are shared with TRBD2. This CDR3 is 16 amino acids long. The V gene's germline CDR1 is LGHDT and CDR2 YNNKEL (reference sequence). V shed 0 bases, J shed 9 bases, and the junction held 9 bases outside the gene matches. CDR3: CASSQEASGERFEQFF. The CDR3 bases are TGTGCCAGCAGCCAAGAGGCTAGCGGGGAAAGATTTGAGCAGTTCTTC.